The clone carrying this T cell receptor beta chain was seen only a few times. Its antigen is unknown. The sample comes from a study of cytomegalovirus exposure and HLA in healthy donors. V shed 3 bases and J shed 0 bases, with 9 bases lying between them. Germline values: CDR1 LGHNA, CDR2 YSLEER. This CDR3 is 15 amino acids long. Study findings and constraints: Cytomegalovirus status was reportedly diagnosed by the classifier with high sensitivity and specificity. CMV antigen specificity was confirmed in vitro for a few CMV-associated chains. An analysis done earlier found most TCR beta V segments productive about 87% or about 30% of the time.

PCR employed 60 Vbeta and 13 Jbeta primers. The repertoire was sequenced with immunoSEQ multiplex PCR; TCRdb's copy has only in-frame clones and lacks some. The sample consists of some 190,000 clones, about four fifths of them appearing once. V gene TRBV4-3 combines with J gene TRBJ2-4; D call uncertain. This receptor was taken from a woman in her twenties or thirties in good health and CMV-seronegative. The sequenced sample consisted of PBMCs. Here the CDR3 DNA reads TGCGCCAGCAGCCAGTCGGGTATAGCCAAAAACATTCAGTACTTC. Translation gives CASSQSGIAKNIQYF.